This TCR beta chain was retrieved from a study of cytomegalovirus exposure and HLA in healthy donors. In the PCR, 60 Vbeta and 13 Jbeta primers were used. Some clones are missing from TCRdb's copy, which holds only in-frame ones; the method was immunoSEQ multiplex PCR. This repertoire shows about 130,000 clones, over 70% found once; its top ten account for around 2.9%. V lost 5 bases and J lost 4, with 6 bases in between. CDR1 and CDR2 from the germline V gene are GTSNPN and SVGIG (reference sequence). The CDR3 length is 11 residues. J is TRBJ2-1 and V is TRBV30; D is uncertain. This TCR was sampled from a man in his thirties or forties in good health and CMV-seronegative. The sequencing sample was made of PBMCs. The CDR3 sequence: CAWAAYNEQFF. CDR3 in DNA: TGTGCCTGGGCGGCTTACAATGAGCAGTTCTTC.